This entry lists 26 T cell receptor beta chains sequenced from one sample in a study of technical replicates of blood from several donors. The assay was immunoSEQ multiplex PCR, and TCRdb's table has in-frame clones only and misses some. The table shows about 64,000 clones, with about 86% occurring only once. Sample: PBMCs. These receptors were obtained from a human donor in good health. Some clones in this sample may be carry-over from other donors' samples.

The V call is TRBV9, the J call TRBJ2-7, with TRBD1 matching 7 bases. CDR1 and CDR2 from the germline V gene are SGDLS and YYNGEE. V lost 4 bases and J lost 3; bases outside the gene matches: 7. The length of the CDR3 is 14 residues. The CDR3 is CASSPRQGGYEQYF. In DNA form, the CDR3 reads TGTGCCAGCAGCCCCCGACAGGGCGGCTACGAGCAGTACTTC.

The CDR3 DNA reads as TGTGCCAGCAGAAGGCGGGAGATTAGCACAGATACGCAGTATTTT. It codes for CASRRREISTDTQYF. The chain uses TRBV5-6 and TRBJ2-3, with 7 bases fitting TRBD2. The junction had 6 bases not matched to a gene; V was cut back by 5 bases and J by 0 bases. CDR3 length equals 15 residues. Germline CDR1 and CDR2: SGHDT and YYEEEE.

This chain joins TRBV19 and TRBJ1-4; D gene ambiguous. Trimming cost V 11 bases and J 0 bases, with 13 bases left between them. This CDR3 has 14 amino acids. Germline V gives CDR1 LNHDA, CDR2 SQIVND (reference sequence). CDR3 amino acids: CASAGVATNEKLFF. The CDR3 coding sequence is TGTGCCTCCGCCGGGGTGGCAACTAATGAAAAACTGTTTTTT.

This chain uses TRBV19 with TRBJ1-5; D possibly corresponds to TRBD1 (5 bases). The CDR3 consists of 15 residues. Germline CDR1 is LNHDA and CDR2 is SQIVND (reference sequence). V lost 3 bases and J 4 bases, leaving 13 bases between the germline ends. Written as DNA, the CDR3 is TGTGCCAGTAGTATTGTCGATTCAGGGAATCAGCCCCAGCATTTT. This translates into CASSIVDSGNQPQHF.

This clone was picked up one time. The chain joins TRBV18 to TRBJ2-3; D might be TRBD1 (6 bases). CDR3 length: 15 residues. Per germline, CDR1 KGHSH and CDR2 LQKENI. The V end lost 3 bases, the J end lost 4 bases, and 14 bases lay between the germline ends. CDR3 nucleotides: TGTGCCAGCTCACCGAGCAGGGGAACCTCAGATACGCAGTATTTT. Encoded protein: CASSPSRGTSDTQYF.

This chain joins TRBV30 and TRBJ2-1; 8 bases align to TRBD2. Looked up from germline, CDR1 is GTSNPN and CDR2 is SVGIG (reference sequence). This CDR3 has 13 residues. Trimming at V came to 2 bases and at J to 8 bases, leaving 5 bases not matched to a gene. The CDR3 coding sequence is TGTGCCTGGAGTAAAGGGCGGGAGGATGAGCAGTTCTTC. Translation gives CAWSKGREDEQFF.

The chain joins TRBV9 to TRBJ1-6; D is ambiguous. The germline V gene encodes CDR1 SGDLS and CDR2 YYNGEE. V shed 3 bases and J shed 7 bases, with 11 bases lying between them. The CDR3 totals 14 residues. The CDR3, as DNA: TGTGCCAGCAGCGCTCCTTATCTCAATTCACCCCTCCACTTT. This gives the protein CASSAPYLNSPLHF.

This chain joins TRBV7-9 and TRBJ2-7, with D uncertain. V shed 6 bases and J shed 6 bases, with 21 bases lying between them. The CDR3 spans 15 residues. The V gene's germline CDR1 is SEHNR and CDR2 FQNEAQ (reference sequence). Here the CDR3 DNA reads TGTGCCAGCAGTTATCCCAAAGAAGGCGGCATCGAGCAGTACTTC. Translation: CASSYPKEGGIEQYF.

The chain employs TRBV9 and TRBJ2-5; 16 nucleotides agree with TRBD2. The CDR3 loop spans 17 amino acids. Germline CDR1 SGDLS, CDR2 YYNGEE. Unmatched junction bases numbered 2, after V lost 3 bases and J lost 0 bases. CDR3 amino acids: CASSAGLAGGYQETQYF. The CDR3, as DNA: TGTGCCAGCAGCGCGGGACTAGCGGGGGGGTACCAAGAGACCCAGTACTTC.

The chain joins TRBV6-5 to TRBJ1-5, with D tentatively TRBD1 (5 bases). Germline-derived CDR1 and CDR2 are MNHEY and SVGAGI. Trimming took off 2 bases at V and 0 bases at J, with 5 bases between the two ends. The CDR3 has 14 residues. CDR3 in amino acids: CASSYDSSNQPQHF. The CDR3 DNA follows: TGTGCCAGCAGTTACGACAGTAGCAATCAGCCCCAGCATTTT.

The chain uses TRBV9 and TRBJ2-3; tentative D call: TRBD1 (6 bases). From germline, CDR1 is SGDLS and CDR2 YYNGEE. The CDR3 runs 15 residues. V was pared by 4 bases and J by 0 bases, with 12 bases between. The CDR3 sequence: CASSPRTGSTDTQYF. CDR3 nucleotide sequence: TGTGCCAGCAGCCCTCGTACAGGGAGCACAGATACGCAGTATTTT.

This rearrangement joins TRBV15 to TRBJ2-3, with 9 bases lining up with TRBD1. The V and J ends lost 0 bases and 2 bases, in that order; junction bases with no gene match: 21. In germline, CDR1 is LNHNV, CDR2 YYDKDF (reference sequence). CDR3 length equals 22 residues. The DNA of the CDR3 is TGTGCCACCAGCAGAGATCGGGGTGGGACAGGGAGGACCCACTACCCCACAGATACGCAGTATTTT. This gives the protein CATSRDRGGTGRTHYPTDTQYF.

V usage is TRBV2 and J usage is TRBJ2-6; perhaps TRBD1 as D (5 bases). There are 16 residues in the CDR3. Germline V gene lookup returns CDR1 SNHLY and CDR2 FYNNEI. V was cut by 7 bases and J by 2 bases, with 15 bases left in between. The chain's CDR3 is CASTYRILPGANVLTF. The CDR3 coding sequence is TGTGCCAGCACGTACAGGATCCTCCCTGGGGCCAACGTCCTGACTTTC.

The chain has TRBV6-1 and TRBJ2-5; TRBD2 aligns across 11 bases. This CDR3 comprises 15 residues. V trimming: 7 bases; J trimming: 5 bases; junction bases outside the gene matches: 9. CDR1 and CDR2 (germline): MNHNS, SASEGT. CDR3 loop: CASTLLAGGRETQYF. In nucleotides, the CDR3 is TGTGCCAGCACCCTCCTAGCGGGAGGCCGGGAGACCCAGTACTTC.

This chain links TRBV7-6 with TRBJ1-1; D is unclear. The CDR3 is 13 amino acids. Germline lookup yields CDR1 SGHVS and CDR2 FNYEAQ. V gave up 3 bases and J gave up 3 bases, with 8 bases separating them. The CDR3 DNA follows: TGTGCCAGCAGCTTTCGTCCGGACACTGAAGCTTTCTTT. Translation gives CASSFRPDTEAFF.

Here the CDR3 reads CASSFIPGTSYNSPLHF. DNA of the CDR3: TGTGCCAGCAGCTTCATTCCGGGAACATCCTATAATTCACCCCTCCACTTT. The J gene is TRBJ1-6, the V gene TRBV5-6; D unclear. V shed 2 bases and J shed 1 base, with 13 bases lying between them. The V gene's germline CDR1 is SGHDT and CDR2 YYEEEE. The CDR3 covers 17 residues.

The chain couples TRBV6-5 to TRBJ2-1; D is ambiguous. Per germline, CDR1 MNHEY and CDR2 SVGAGI. V gave up 0 bases and J gave up 10 bases, with 4 bases separating them. The CDR3 is 11 amino acids. This chain's CDR3 is CASSYSSEQFF. In nucleotides, the CDR3 is TGTGCCAGCAGTTACTCTTCAGAGCAGTTCTTC.

Only a few counts were recorded for this clone. This chain links TRBV6-5 with TRBJ1-5; possibly TRBD1 for D (5 bases). The CDR3 consists of 12 residues. V lost 6 bases and J 5 bases, leaving 8 bases between the germline ends. Germline V gene lookup returns CDR1 MNHEY and CDR2 SVGAGI. The CDR3 is CASRQGDQPQHF. The CDR3 DNA follows: TGTGCCAGCAGACAAGGGGATCAGCCCCAGCATTTT.

Only a few counts were recorded for this clone. The chain uses TRBV27 and TRBJ2-1; weak D call: TRBD1 (6 bases). Germline V lookup: CDR1 MNHEY, CDR2 SMNVEV (reference sequence). Between the trimmed V and J ends, which lost 6 bases and 7 bases, there was a span of 13 bases. CDR3 length: 13 amino acids. CDR3 sequence: CASRRQGINEQFF. CDR3 nucleotide sequence: TGTGCCAGCAGAAGGCAGGGGATAAATGAGCAGTTCTTC.

This clone was seen only a few times. The chain uses TRBV6-6 and TRBJ1-6, with TRBD1 as a possible D gene (6 bases). The length of the CDR3 is 15 residues. Germline lookup yields CDR1 MNHNY and CDR2 SVGAGI (reference sequence). V was trimmed by 5 bases and J by 7 bases, leaving 15 bases between them. CDR3 coding DNA: TGTGCCAGCAGTCTCCAGGGGATTCAGAATTCACCCCTCCACTTT. It codes for CASSLQGIQNSPLHF.

The chain combines TRBV7-8 with TRBJ2-5, with D possibly being TRBD1 (6 bases). From germline, CDR1 is SGHVS and CDR2 FQNEAQ. V was pared by 3 bases and J by 5 bases, with 13 bases between. The CDR3 is 14 residues long. The CDR3 nucleotides read TGTGCCAGCAGCTTTGGGGGCCGCGGGGAGACCCAGTACTTC. Protein: CASSFGGRGETQYF.

This clone occurred once. V usage is TRBV30 and J usage is TRBJ1-4, with 9 bases identical to TRBD1. The CDR3 is 15 amino acids. CDR1 and CDR2 (germline): GTSNPN, SVGIG (reference sequence). J lost 0 bases, V lost 1 base, and 0 bases had no gene match. CDR3 region: CAWSGQGATNEKLFF. CDR3 DNA sequence: TGTGCCTGGAGTGGACAGGGGGCAACTAATGAAAAACTGTTTTTT.

V usage is TRBV10-3 and J usage is TRBJ2-5; TRBD1 agrees at 10 bases. This CDR3 spans 15 amino acids. After removal of 6 bases from V and 5 bases from J, the junction contained 9 bases not matched to a gene. Germline CDR1 and CDR2: ENHRY and SYGVKD. CDR3 DNA sequence: TGTGCCATCAGCCCGGACAGGGGGATTCGGGAGACCCAGTACTTC. This translates into CAISPDRGIRETQYF.

The chain is built from TRBV5-1 and TRBJ2-4; TRBD2 agrees at 14 bases. The trim removed 0 bases at V and 1 base at J, leaving 0 bases unmatched. Germline CDR1 is SGHRS and CDR2 is YFSETQ. The CDR3 runs to 17 residues. Here the CDR3 DNA reads TGCGCCAGCAGCTTGGGGACTAGCGGGGGGGCCAAAAACATTCAGTACTTC. As protein: CASSLGTSGGAKNIQYF.

J is TRBJ2-1 and V is TRBV18, with 7 bases lining up with TRBD1. The germline V gene has CDR1 KGHSH and CDR2 LQKENI. This CDR3 has 11 amino acids. V shed 3 bases and J 15 bases; nucleotides not matched to a gene: 5. The CDR3 protein is CASSPRDRVFF. The CDR3 nucleotides are TGTGCCAGCTCACCGCGAGACAGGGTGTTCTTC.

This chain connects TRBV9 to TRBJ1-1; D remains ambiguous. CDR1 is SGDLS, CDR2 YYNGEE, per germline. Trimming took 4 bases from V and 6 from J, leaving 13 bases between them. The CDR3 has 13 residues. This CDR3 reads CASSPLEGSEAFF. CDR3 bases: TGTGCCAGCAGCCCCCTGGAGGGCTCTGAAGCTTTCTTT.